The 4 T cell receptor beta chains in this list originate from one sample, sequenced in a study of PD-1 blockade in classical Hodgkin lymphoma. Sequencing used immunoSEQ multiplex PCR; TCRdb keeps in-frame clones, though not all of them. In the table there are about 32,000 clones, 81% of which are singletons. The sample's time point: cycle 4 day 1 (C4D1), after 6 weeks of nivolumab. Every patient was affected by relapse after autologous stem cell transplantation, while exposure to brentuximab vedotin was not uniform. Material: peripheral blood mononuclear cells (PBMCs), obtained before the fourth cycle of nivolumab. The source of these receptors is a human donor with classical Hodgkin lymphoma.

V and J are TRBV19 and TRBJ2-3; D gene unclear. Per the germline V gene, CDR1 is LNHDA and CDR2 is SQIVND (reference sequence). Trimming took 0 bases from V and 1 from J, leaving 8 bases between them. The CDR3 sequence is 15 residues long. The CDR3 loop reads CASSIDRAGTDTQYF. CDR3 sequence (DNA): TGTGCCAGTAGTATAGATCGAGCAGGCACAGATACGCAGTATTTT.

V is TRBV5-3 and J is TRBJ2-1, with 9 positions matching TRBD2. TRBV5-3 is reported as an ORF; its role is uncertain. The V segment lost 4 bases and the J segment 7 bases; nucleotides outside the gene matches: 12. The CDR3 has 16 amino acids. The CDR3 loop reads CARSPASGEHGNEQFF. DNA for the CDR3: TGTGCCAGAAGCCCGGCTAGCGGGGAACATGGGAATGAGCAGTTCTTC.

The chain links TRBV28 to TRBJ2-7, with a weak D call TRBD1 (5 bases). In germline, CDR1 is MDHEN, CDR2 SYDVKM. This CDR3 is built from 15 residues. V lost 3 bases, J lost 3 bases, and 15 bases lay in between. This CDR3 is CASSFLPDTNYEQYF. Written as DNA, the CDR3 is TGTGCCAGCAGTTTCCTCCCGGACACCAACTACGAGCAGTACTTC.

V is TRBV7-9 and J is TRBJ2-2; D not resolved. CDR1 and CDR2 from the germline V gene are SEHNR and FQNEAQ (reference sequence). The CDR3 is made up of 11 amino acids. Trimming stripped 8 bases from V and 7 bases from J, with 8 bases between. In nucleotides, the CDR3 is TGTGCCAGCCGCAGACTCGGGGAGCTGTTTTTT. Translation: CASRRLGELFF.